The present TCR beta chain was sequenced within a study of blood T cells in healthy people across ages. Study results and limitations: No conclusive comparison of naive versus antigen-experienced cells was possible with unsorted PBMCs.

Alongside a J-beta primer mix, a sample-barcoded 5' primer served in a second PCR lasting 7 to 11 cycles. TCRdb reanalysed the 5' RACE reads using MiXCR and keeps one entry per CDR3 protein. The table lists around 940,000 distinct CDR3 sequences, roughly half of them singletons. The germline V gene has CDR1 MNHEY and CDR2 SVGAGI. The CDR3 is 14 residues long. This clonotype was seen only a few times. Its target is not known. Its ends do not fully match the called genes, so a read error is possible. This chain connects TRBV6-5 to TRBJ2-1; TRBD2 matches 10 bases. Source material: blood. The clonotype originates from a woman aged 55 to 70 in good health. This CDR3 is CASSPGLANNERFF. The DNA of the CDR3 is TGTGCCAGCAGCCCGGGACTAGCGAACAATGAGCGGTTCTTC.